The entry that follows covers one T cell receptor beta chain sequence. One entry per CDR3 protein, called by TCRdb with MiXCR from the RACE reads. The repertoire holds approximately 160,000 distinct CDR3 sequences, with about a quarter as singletons. The record originates from a study of human T cells and chemical hapten exposure. The time point: patch test 3, about 24 weeks after DPC sensitization. As to treatment: therapeutic diphenylcyclopropenone sensitization with weekly scalp DPC. Germline CDR1 is MNHEY and CDR2 is SVGEGT. V lost 2 bases, J lost 8 bases, and 3 bases stayed unmatched. There are 13 residues in the CDR3.

This sequence joins TRBV6-2 or TRBV6-3 and TRBJ2-1; 7 nucleotides align to TRBD1. The sample was whole blood, taken in connection with sensitization to the hapten diphenylcyclopropenone (DPC). The receptor's source is a young woman with alopecia areata. Some clones in this sample may be carry-over from other donors' samples. CDR3 nucleotide sequence: TGTGCCAGCAGTTACAGAGGGGGCGATGAGCAGTTCTTC. It translates to CASSYRGGDEQFF.